This T cell receptor beta chain is drawn from a study of blood T cells in healthy people across ages. Study results and limitations: Fewer expanded clones and more diversity marked long-lived versus aged donors.

In this sample, this clonotype turned up many times. Its antigen is unidentified. A second PCR, run for roughly 7 to 12 cycles, used a sample-barcoded 5' primer plus a J-beta primer mix. One entry per CDR3 protein results from TCRdb running MiXCR on the 5' RACE reads. Of 800,000 to 950,000 distinct CDR3 sequences in the sample, about 28% were seen once. V lost 6 bases to trimming and J lost 4 bases; unmatched junction nucleotides: 3. The germline V gene encodes CDR1 MRHNA and CDR2 SNTAGT. This CDR3 spans 15 amino acids. The data were also submitted as part of a second study, on T cells of mothers and their children. That study adds: The entire RNA extract went into cDNA synthesis at roughly 1.5 ug per 15 ul.

This receptor was obtained from a woman aged 40 to 55 in good health. The sample taken for sequencing was blood. This rearrangement joins TRBV6-4 to TRBJ2-2; 12 bases are shared with TRBD2. Written as DNA, the CDR3 is TGTGCCAGCAGCCCTAGCGGGGGGGCCACCGGGGAGCTGTTTTTT. Its translation is CASSPSGGATGELFF.